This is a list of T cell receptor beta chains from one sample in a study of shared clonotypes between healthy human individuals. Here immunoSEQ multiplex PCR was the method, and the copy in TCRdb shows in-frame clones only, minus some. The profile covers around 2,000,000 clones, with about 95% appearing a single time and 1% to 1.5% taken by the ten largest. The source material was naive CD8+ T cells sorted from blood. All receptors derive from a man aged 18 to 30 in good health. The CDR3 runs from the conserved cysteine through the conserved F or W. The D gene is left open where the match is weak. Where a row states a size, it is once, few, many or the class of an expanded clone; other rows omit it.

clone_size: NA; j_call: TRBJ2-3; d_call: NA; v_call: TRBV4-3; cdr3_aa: CASSQVWTDTQYF; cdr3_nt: TGCGCCAGCAGCCAAGTCTGGACAGATACGCAGTATTTT
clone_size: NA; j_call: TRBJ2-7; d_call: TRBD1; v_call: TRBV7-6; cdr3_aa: CASSSGQGKNEQYF; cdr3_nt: TGTGCCAGCAGCTCGGGACAGGGCAAGAACGAGCAGTACTTC
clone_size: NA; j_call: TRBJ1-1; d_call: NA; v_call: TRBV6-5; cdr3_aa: CASSSGVWTEAFF; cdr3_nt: TGTGCCAGCAGTTCAGGGGTTTGGACTGAAGCTTTCTTT
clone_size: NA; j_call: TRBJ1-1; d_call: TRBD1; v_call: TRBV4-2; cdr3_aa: CASSQEVTERDRGHTEAFF; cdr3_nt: TGTGCCAGCAGCCAAGAAGTCACGGAGAGGGACAGAGGGCACACTGAAGCTTTCTTT
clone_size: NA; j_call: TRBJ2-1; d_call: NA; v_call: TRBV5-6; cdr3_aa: CASSSDNEQFF; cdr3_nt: TGTGCCAGCAGCTCCGATAATGAGCAGTTCTTC
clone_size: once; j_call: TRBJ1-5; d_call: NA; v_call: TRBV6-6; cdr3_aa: CASHPVEPSNQPQHF; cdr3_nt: TGTGCCAGTCACCCTGTAGAGCCTAGCAATCAGCCCCAGCATTTT
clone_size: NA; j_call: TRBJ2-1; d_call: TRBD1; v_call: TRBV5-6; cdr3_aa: CASSLLRTGIYNEQFF; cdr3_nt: TGTGCCAGCAGCTTGTTGAGGACAGGGATATACAATGAGCAGTTCTTC
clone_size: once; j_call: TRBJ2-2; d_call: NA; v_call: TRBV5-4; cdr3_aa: CASSFFGGGELFF; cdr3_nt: TGTGCCAGCAGCTTTTTTGGGGGCGGGGAGCTGTTTTTT
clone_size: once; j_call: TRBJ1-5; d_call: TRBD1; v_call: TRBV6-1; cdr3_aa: CASEQGAWSQPQHF; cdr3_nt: TGTGCCAGTGAACAGGGGGCTTGGAGTCAGCCCCAGCATTTT
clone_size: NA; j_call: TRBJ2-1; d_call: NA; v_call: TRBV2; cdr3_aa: CASSEPGSQVLDEQFF; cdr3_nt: TGTGCCAGCAGTGAACCTGGGTCTCAGGTCTTAGATGAGCAGTTCTTC
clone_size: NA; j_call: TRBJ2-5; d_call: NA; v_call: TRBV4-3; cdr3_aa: CASSQDPGRGETQYF; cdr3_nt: TGCGCCAGCAGCCAAGATCCGGGTAGGGGTGAGACCCAGTACTTC
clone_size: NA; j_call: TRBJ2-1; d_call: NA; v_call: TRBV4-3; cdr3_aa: CASSQDRLVGEQFF; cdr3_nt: TGCGCCAGCAGCCAAGACAGGCTAGTCGGGGAGCAGTTCTTC
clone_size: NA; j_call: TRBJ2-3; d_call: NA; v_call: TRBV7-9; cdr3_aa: CASSPERIPGSLPDTQYF; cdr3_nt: TGTGCCAGCAGCCCCGAACGGATCCCGGGATCACTCCCAGATACGCAGTATTTT
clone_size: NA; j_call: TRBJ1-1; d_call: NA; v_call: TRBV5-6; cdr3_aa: CASSLGPRNTEAFF; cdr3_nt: TGTGCCAGCAGCTTAGGACCGAGGAACACTGAAGCTTTCTTT
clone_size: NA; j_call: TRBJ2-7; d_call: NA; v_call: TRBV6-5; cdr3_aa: CASSLNQGEQYF; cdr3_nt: TGTGCCAGCAGTCTCAACCAGGGAGAGCAGTACTTC
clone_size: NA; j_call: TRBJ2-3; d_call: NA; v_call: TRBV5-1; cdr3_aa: CASRGVISDTQYF; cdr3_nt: TGCGCCTCCAGGGGGGTGATTTCAGATACGCAGTATTTT
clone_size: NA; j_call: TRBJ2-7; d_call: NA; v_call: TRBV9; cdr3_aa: CASSVAFGNSYEQYF; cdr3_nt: TGTGCCAGCAGCGTAGCTTTTGGAAATTCCTACGAGCAGTACTTC
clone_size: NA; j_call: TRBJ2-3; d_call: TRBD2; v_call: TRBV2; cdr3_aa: CASRNPLAGGSLSSTDTQYF; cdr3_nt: TGTGCCAGCAGGAACCCACTAGCGGGAGGGAGTCTTTCTAGCACAGATACGCAGTATTTT
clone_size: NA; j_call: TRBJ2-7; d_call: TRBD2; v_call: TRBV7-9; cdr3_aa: CASSLGSGLSYEQYF; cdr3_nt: TGTGCCAGCAGTTTAGGTAGCGGGCTATCCTACGAGCAGTACTTC
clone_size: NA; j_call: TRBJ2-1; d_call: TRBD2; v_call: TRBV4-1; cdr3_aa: CASSQASGGRTYEQFF; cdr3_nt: TGCGCCAGCAGCCAGGCTTCGGGGGGGCGAACTTATGAGCAGTTCTTC
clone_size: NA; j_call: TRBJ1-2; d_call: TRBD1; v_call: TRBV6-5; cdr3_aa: CASLETGGSLGGYTF; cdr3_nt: TGTGCCAGCCTGGAGACAGGGGGCTCCTTGGGGGGCTACACCTTC
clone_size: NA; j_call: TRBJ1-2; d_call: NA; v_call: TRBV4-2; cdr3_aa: CASSQEEGFIYGYTF; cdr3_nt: TGTGCCAGCAGCCAAGAGGAGGGTTTTATTTATGGCTACACCTTC
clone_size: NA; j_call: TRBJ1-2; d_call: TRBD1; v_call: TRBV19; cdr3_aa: CASSIHRDRTNGYTF; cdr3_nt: TGTGCCAGTAGTATACACCGGGACAGGACCAACGGCTACACCTTC
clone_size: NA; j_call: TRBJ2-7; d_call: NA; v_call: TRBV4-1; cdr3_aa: CASSQGELEQYF; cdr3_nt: TGCGCCAGCAGCCAAGGGGAGCTCGAGCAGTACTTC
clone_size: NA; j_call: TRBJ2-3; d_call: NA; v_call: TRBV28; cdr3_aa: CASSLSHADTQYF; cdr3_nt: TGTGCCAGCAGTTTAAGTCATGCGGATACGCAGTATTTT
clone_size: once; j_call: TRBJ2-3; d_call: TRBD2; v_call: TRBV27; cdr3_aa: CASSLLGTRDTDTQYF; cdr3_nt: TGTGCCAGCAGTTTATTAGGGACTAGGGACACAGATACGCAGTATTTT
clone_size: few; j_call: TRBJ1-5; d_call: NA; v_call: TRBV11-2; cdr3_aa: CASSLGSGVQPQHF; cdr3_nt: TGTGCCAGCAGCTTAGGGAGCGGGGTCCAGCCCCAGCATTTT
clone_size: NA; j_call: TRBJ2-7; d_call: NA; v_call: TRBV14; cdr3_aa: CASSQERGPWEQYF; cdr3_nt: TGTGCCAGCAGCCAAGAACGGGGTCCGTGGGAGCAGTACTTC
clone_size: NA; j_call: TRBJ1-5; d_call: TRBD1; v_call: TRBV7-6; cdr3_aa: CASSLGTGNPYSNQPQHF; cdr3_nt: TGTGCCAGCAGCCTCGGGACAGGCAACCCCTATAGCAATCAGCCCCAGCATTTT
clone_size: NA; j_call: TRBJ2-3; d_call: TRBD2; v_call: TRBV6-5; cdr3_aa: CASSPYAGAPDTQYF; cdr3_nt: TGTGCCAGCAGTCCCTATGCGGGAGCCCCAGATACGCAGTATTTT
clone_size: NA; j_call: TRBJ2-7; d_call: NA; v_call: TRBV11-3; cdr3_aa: CASSPRTDISYEQYF; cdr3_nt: TGTGCCAGCAGCCCGAGGACAGATATCTCCTACGAGCAGTACTTC
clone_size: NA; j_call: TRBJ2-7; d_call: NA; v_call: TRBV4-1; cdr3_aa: CASSQDKESYEQYF; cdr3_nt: TGCGCCAGCAGCCAAGACAAGGAATCCTACGAGCAGTACTTC
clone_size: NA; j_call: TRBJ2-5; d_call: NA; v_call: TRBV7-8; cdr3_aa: CASSSLELGETQYF; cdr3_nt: TGTGCCAGCAGCTCCCTGGAACTGGGGGAGACCCAGTACTTC
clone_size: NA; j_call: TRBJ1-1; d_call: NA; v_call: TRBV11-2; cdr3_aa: CASSSQGTEAFF; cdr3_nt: TGTGCCAGCAGCTCTCAGGGTACTGAAGCTTTCTTT
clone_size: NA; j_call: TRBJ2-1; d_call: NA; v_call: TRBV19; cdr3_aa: CASSIGLRREQFF; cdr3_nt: TGTGCCAGTAGTATAGGACTTCGGCGGGAGCAGTTCTTC
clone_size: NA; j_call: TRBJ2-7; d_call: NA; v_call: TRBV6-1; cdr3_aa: CASKPSSYEQYF; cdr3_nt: TGTGCCAGCAAACCCAGTTCCTACGAGCAGTACTTC
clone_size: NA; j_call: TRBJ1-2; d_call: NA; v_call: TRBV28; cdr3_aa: CASSPVSQRGYTF; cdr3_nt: TGTGCCAGCAGCCCCGTATCCCAAAGGGGCTACACCTTC
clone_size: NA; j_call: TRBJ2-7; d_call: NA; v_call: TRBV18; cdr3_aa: CASSPITYEQYF; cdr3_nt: TGTGCCAGCTCACCAATCACCTACGAGCAGTACTTC
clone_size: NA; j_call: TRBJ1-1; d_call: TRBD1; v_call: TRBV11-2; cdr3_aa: CASTETGPNTEAFF; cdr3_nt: TGTGCCAGCACCGAGACAGGGCCGAACACTGAAGCTTTCTTT